Presented here are 31 T cell receptor beta chains from one specimen sequenced in a study of T cells in Graves' hyperthyroidism and ophthalmopathy (dated by TCRdb to the late 2010s). Libraries came from multiplex PCR. Sequencing instrument: Illumina HiSeq 2000. Amplification of TCR beta CDR3 regions was carried out from RNA transcripts. For the first round of RT-PCR on the TCR CDR3, the HTBI primer set was used together with the Qiagen OneStep RT-PCR kit. Using fastp at Q25 and MiXCR, TCRdb reprocessed the public reads and kept productive beta chains. CDR3 protein duplicates are merged, each entry listing the most common genes and DNA. A total of around 500,000 distinct CDR3 sequences appear in this sample, 20% to 25% of them only once. The top ten constitute under 55% of the sample. The source material was blood. The receptors originated from a woman in her 70s with Graves' ophthalmopathy.

This clonotype appeared many times. The rearrangement links TRBV7-8 to TRBJ2-1; 9 bases map to TRBD2. The V gene end was trimmed by 2 bases and the J gene end by 10 bases; junction bases not matched to a gene: 21. The CDR3 runs to 19 residues. The germline gives CDR1 SGHVS, CDR2 FQNEAQ. DNA of the CDR3: TGTGCCAGCAGCTTATGGGGTCGAGGACTAGCGACCGCACGGGGGGAGCAGTTCTTC. It codes for CASSLWGRGLATARGEQFF.

This clonotype was recorded a few times. This chain uses TRBV9 with TRBJ2-7; TRBD1 aligns across 7 bases. The V gene end was trimmed by 0 bases and the J gene end by 4 bases; junction bases not matched to a gene: 4. The length of the CDR3 is 14 residues. Germline-derived CDR1 and CDR2 are SGDLS and YYNGEE. CDR3 sequence reads: CASSVGQGWYEQYF. CDR3 in DNA: TGTGCCAGCAGCGTAGGACAGGGTTGGTACGAGCAGTACTTC.

This clonotype has more than one count but fewer than ten. The V and J genes are TRBV5-8 and TRBJ2-3; tentatively, D is TRBD2 (5 bases). The CDR3 loop spans 15 amino acids. Germline V gene sequence: CDR1 SGHTS, CDR2 YDEGEE. V shed 0 bases and J shed 3 bases, with 11 bases lying between them. CDR3 protein: CASSLVGTGTDTQYF. In DNA, the CDR3 is TGTGCCAGCAGCTTGGTGGGCACGGGGACAGATACGCAGTATTTT.

This clonotype was seen a handful of times. This chain joins TRBV6-2 or TRBV6-3 and TRBJ1-1, with D unclear. V was pared by 1 base and J by 5 bases, with 11 bases between. Looked up from germline, CDR1 is MNHEY and CDR2 is SVGEGT. The CDR3 is made up of 14 amino acids. This CDR3 reads CASSYLKGGTEAFF. In DNA, the CDR3 is TGTGCCAGCAGTTACTTGAAAGGCGGGACTGAAGCTTTCTTT.

The rearrangement joins TRBV5-1 to TRBJ2-3, with D perhaps TRBD2 (6 bases). This CDR3 spans 13 amino acids. V was cut by 6 bases and J by 6 bases, with 14 bases left in between. The germline V gene has CDR1 SGHRS and CDR2 YFSETQ. CDR3 loop: CASTPYGSDTQYF. CDR3 nucleotides: TGCGCCAGCACGCCCTACGGGAGCGATACGCAGTATTTT.

This chain uses TRBV2 with TRBJ1-4, with a weak D call TRBD1 (5 bases). The germline CDR1 and CDR2 sequences are SNHLY and FYNNEI. The V end was cut by 11 bases, the J end by 8 bases, with 15 bases between. The CDR3 spans 12 residues. In nucleotides, the CDR3 is TGTGCCGCCCGCGGGGGGAGGGAAAAACTGTTTTTT. Amino acids: CAARGGREKLFF.

V is TRBV28 and J is TRBJ1-2, with D possibly being TRBD1 (5 bases). The CDR3 consists of 13 residues. Germline values: CDR1 MDHEN, CDR2 SYDVKM. V was clipped by 7 bases and J by 5 bases, with 14 bases between them. The CDR3 DNA is TGTGCCAGCACCCTGGGGGTTTGGTATGGCTACACCTTC. Translating gives CASTLGVWYGYTF.

This clonotype was seen many times. The gene calls are TRBV7-3 and TRBJ1-1; 9 positions match TRBD1. CDR1 is SGHTA, CDR2 FQGTGA, per germline. The J segment lost 4 bases and the V segment lost 5 bases, leaving 5 bases of the junction unmatched. This CDR3 comprises 14 residues. CDR3 nucleotides: TGTGCCAGCAGCCGGGGACAGGGCGGCACTGAAGCTTTCTTT. Amino acids: CASSRGQGGTEAFF.

The gene calls are TRBV7-2 and TRBJ2-7; 8 positions agree with TRBD2. J lost 5 bases, V lost 5 bases, and 14 bases had no gene match. The CDR3 runs 16 residues. Germline-derived CDR1 and CDR2 are SGHTA and FQGNSA. For the CDR3, the DNA is TGTGCCAGCAGCCGTTTGAGCGGGAGAGGGGGGGACGAGCAGTACTTC. It translates to CASSRLSGRGGDEQYF. The entire variable domain, with the rest obtained from reference TRBV7-2 and TRBJ2-7, is as follows: GAGVSQSPSNKVTEKGKDVELRCDPISGHTALYWYRQSLGQGLEFLIYFQGNSAPDKSGLPSDRFSAERTGGSVSTLTIQRTQQEDSAVYLCASSRLSGRGGDEQYFGPGTRLTVT.

This clonotype showed up just a few times. V is TRBV6-5 and J is TRBJ1-2; maybe TRBD1 (5 bases). The CDR3 runs 15 residues. Looked up from germline, CDR1 is MNHEY and CDR2 is SVGAGI. V gave up 0 bases and J gave up 7 bases, with 15 bases separating them. The CDR3, as DNA: TGTGCCAGCAGTTACTCGCGGGGCAGGGCGAGTGGCTACACCTTC. It codes for CASSYSRGRASGYTF.

V is TRBV19 and J is TRBJ2-2, with D perhaps matching TRBD2 (5 bases). CDR1 and CDR2 from the germline V gene are LNHDA and SQIVND (reference sequence). Trimming took 4 bases from V and 5 from J, leaving 11 bases between them. The CDR3 consists of 14 residues. The CDR3 region is CASSNGIGTGELFF. The CDR3, as DNA: TGTGCCAGTAGTAACGGGATTGGGACCGGGGAGCTGTTTTTT.

This clonotype was detected a few times. This chain joins TRBV19 and TRBJ1-5, with TRBD1 matching 9 bases. After removal of 5 bases from V and 6 bases from J, the junction contained 5 bases not matched to a gene. The CDR3 totals 14 residues. Germline V lookup: CDR1 LNHDA, CDR2 SQIVND (reference sequence). CDR3 region: CASSWGQGGQPQHF. The CDR3 DNA is TGTGCCAGTAGTTGGGGACAGGGCGGTCAGCCCCAGCATTTT.

As concerns this clonotype: This clone may be a read error of a much larger clone one base away. The chain joins TRBV2 to TRBJ2-7; 7 nucleotides line up with TRBD1. Germline assignment: CDR1 SNHLY and CDR2 FYNNEI. The CDR3 is 14 amino acids. V gave up 6 bases and J gave up 1 base; unmatched junction bases: 6. CDR3 DNA: TGTGCCAGCAGAGGACAGGAGCTGTCCTACGAGCAGTACGTC. Protein sequence: CASRGQELSYEQYV.

This chain uses TRBV12-5 with TRBJ1-1; no definite D call. The V end lost 5 bases, the J end lost 5 bases, and 18 bases lay between the germline ends. Germline CDR1 is LGHNT and CDR2 is FRNRAP. The CDR3 totals 15 residues. For the CDR3, the DNA is TGTGCTAGTGGTCCTCTGGACGGGAGGGCGACTGAAGCTTTCTTT. Protein: CASGPLDGRATEAFF.

Only a few counts were recorded for this clonotype. The chain has TRBV6-2 or TRBV6-3 and TRBJ2-7; 7 nucleotides match TRBD2. The CDR3 extends over 17 amino acids. CDR1 and CDR2 (germline): MNHEY, SVGEGT. V trimming: 2 bases; J trimming: 0 bases; junction bases outside the gene matches: 10. The CDR3 nucleotides are TGTGCCAGCAGTTACCCGACGGGGAGGGGTCTCTCCTACGAGCAGTACTTC. Amino acids: CASSYPTGRGLSYEQYF.

This clonotype was recorded at least ten times. The genes are TRBV20-1 and TRBJ2-3; D uncertain. The CDR3 is made up of 12 amino acids. Trimming removed 4 bases from V and 4 bases from J, with 9 bases in between. Germline lookup yields CDR1 DFQATT and CDR2 SNEGSKA (reference sequence). CDR3 DNA sequence: TGCAGTGCTACCCCCGGCCCAGATACGCAGTATTTT. It codes for CSATPGPDTQYF.

This clonotype was observed a few times. V is TRBV19 and J is TRBJ1-1, with D perhaps TRBD1 (6 bases). V was shortened by 5 bases and J by 6 bases, with 10 bases between the two germline ends. Germline assignment: CDR1 LNHDA and CDR2 SQIVND (reference sequence). This CDR3 comprises 12 residues. DNA for the CDR3: TGTGCCAGTAGTTCAAGGACAGCTGAAGCTTTCTTT. Encoded protein: CASSSRTAEAFF.

The chain is built from TRBV18 and TRBJ1-1, with D hard to call. CDR3 length equals 14 residues. Germline V gives CDR1 KGHSH, CDR2 LQKENI. V gave up 2 bases and J gave up 4 bases, with 11 bases separating them. The CDR3 protein is CASSPVSPSTEAFF. In DNA form, the CDR3 reads TGTGCCAGCTCACCAGTCTCGCCCAGCACTGAAGCTTTCTTT.

V gene TRBV5-1 combines with J gene TRBJ1-5, with D possibly TRBD1 on 5 matching bases. Trimming left V 5 bases short and J 3 bases short, with 12 bases between. The length of the CDR3 is 14 residues. Germline V lookup: CDR1 SGHRS, CDR2 YFSETQ. The CDR3 sequence is CASSTGALNQPQHF. The CDR3 DNA reads TGCGCCAGCAGTACCGGGGCCCTCAATCAGCCCCAGCATTTT. Using reference TRBV5-1 and TRBJ1-5 for the parts outside the CDR3, the full variable domain is KAGVTQTPRYLIKTRGQQVTLSCSPISGHRSVSWYQQTPGQGLQFLFEYFSETQRNKGNFPGRFSGRQFSNSRSEMNVSTLELGDSALYLCASSTGALNQPQHFGDGTRLSIL.

J is TRBJ1-1 and V is TRBV10-3; D ambiguous. Germline V gives CDR1 ENHRY, CDR2 SYGVKD. V lost 0 bases and J lost 1, with 12 bases in between. The CDR3 length is 16 residues. This CDR3 is CAISESITAENTEAFF. The CDR3 nucleotides are TGTGCCATCAGTGAGTCCATCACGGCGGAGAACACTGAAGCTTTCTTT.

This clonotype was found many times. V usage is TRBV12-3 or TRBV12-4 and J usage is TRBJ2-3; the D is unclear. The CDR3 contains 14 residues. The V end was cut by 2 bases, the J end by 0 bases, with 6 bases between. The CDR3, as DNA: TGTGCCAGCAGTTTACAGCCTAGCACAGATACGCAGTATTTT. Protein: CASSLQPSTDTQYF.

This clonotype came up a few times. The chain recombines TRBV28 with TRBJ1-5; D perhaps matches TRBD1 (6 bases). Trimming removed 2 bases from V and 5 bases from J, with 16 bases in between. The CDR3 is 16 residues long. Germline CDR1 and CDR2: MDHEN and SYDVKM. DNA of the CDR3: TGTGCCAGCAGTTTAAGGAGGGGGGAGGTCCATCAGCCCCAGCATTTT. This translates into CASSLRRGEVHQPQHF.

The table lists this clonotype with a few counts. J is TRBJ2-2 and V is TRBV2, with TRBD2 identical over 11 bases. Germline values: CDR1 SNHLY, CDR2 FYNNEI. This CDR3 has 17 amino acids. The ends lost 6 bases at V and 6 bases at J; junction bases unmatched: 12. The CDR3 protein is CASRIAGGPPGAGELFF. The DNA for the CDR3 is TGTGCCAGCAGGATAGCGGGAGGGCCCCCGGGGGCCGGGGAGCTGTTTTTT.

With regard to this clonotype: This may be a read error, as it is one base from a much larger clone. The chain employs TRBV2 and TRBJ2-3, with a tentative D call TRBD2 (6 bases). Trimming removed 5 bases at V and 5 bases at J, with 11 bases between. This CDR3 spans 13 amino acids. Germline CDR1 SNHLY, CDR2 FYNNEI. The CDR3: CASSWRGIDTQYF. CDR3 nucleotide sequence: TGTGCCAGCAGTTGGAGGGGCATAGATACGCAGTATTTT.

In this sample, this clonotype turned up a few times. The chain carries TRBV2 and TRBJ2-3, with TRBD2 identical over 10 bases. CDR1 is SNHLY and CDR2 is FYNNEI in the germline V gene. V lost 4 bases and J lost 0; bases outside the gene matches: 10. CDR3 size: 18 residues. This chain's CDR3 is CASSVGSGRFSSTDTQYF. CDR3 sequence (DNA): TGTGCCAGCAGTGTGGGTAGCGGGAGGTTTTCTAGCACAGATACGCAGTATTTT.

The chain uses TRBV20-1 and TRBJ2-7; D might be TRBD1 (5 bases). Deletions cut 1 base from V and 4 bases from J, with 14 bases between. In germline, CDR1 is DFQATT, CDR2 SNEGSKA (reference sequence). The CDR3 extends over 14 amino acids. The CDR3 protein is CSARGPLKGYEQYF. In DNA, the CDR3 is TGCAGTGCTAGAGGCCCCCTGAAGGGGTACGAGCAGTACTTC.

Only a few counts were recorded for this clonotype. The chain employs TRBV6-4 and TRBJ2-2, with D possibly being TRBD1 (6 bases). The V gene lost 5 bases and the J gene lost 6 bases, with 19 bases spanning the gap. The CDR3 covers 16 residues. Germline CDR1 MRHNA, CDR2 SNTAGT. The CDR3 region has the DNA TGTGCCAGCAGTTACCCCCCAGGGGTTGACCCCGGGGAGCTGTTTTTT. Residues: CASSYPPGVDPGELFF.

This clonotype was recorded a few times. This chain joins TRBV7-2 and TRBJ2-1; no definite D call. Germline V gene data show CDR1 as SGHTA and CDR2 as FQGNSA. The CDR3 consists of 14 residues. Trimming took 1 base from V and 4 from J, leaving 8 bases between them. For the CDR3, the DNA is TGTGCCAGCAGCTTAGAATCGGTTTACAATGAGCAGTTCTTC. Its protein is CASSLESVYNEQFF.

This clonotype was observed many times. This rearrangement joins TRBV12-3 or TRBV12-4 to TRBJ1-1; D is uncertain. Trimming cost V 3 bases and J 2 bases, with 10 bases left between them. The CDR3 extends over 14 amino acids. The CDR3: CASSLALPNTEAFF. The CDR3 region has the DNA TGTGCCAGCAGTTTGGCCCTCCCCAACACTGAAGCTTTCTTT.

As to this clonotype: A much larger clone sits a single nucleotide away, making a read error possible. The genes are TRBV9 and TRBJ2-3, with TRBD1 matching 8 bases. The CDR3 runs to 16 residues. The J segment lost 3 bases and the V segment lost 3 bases, leaving 9 bases of the junction unmatched. Germline V gives CDR1 SGDLS, CDR2 YYNGEE. CDR3 sequence reads: CASSAPTGAPTDTQYF. CDR3 nucleotides: TGTGCCAGCAGCGCCCCGACAGGGGCCCCGACAGATACGCAGTATTTT.

This clonotype was found a few times. The chain is built from TRBV10-3 and TRBJ1-2; D is ambiguous. The CDR3 totals 17 residues. V lost 3 bases and J 3 bases, leaving 20 bases between the germline ends. Germline CDR1 is ENHRY and CDR2 is SYGVKD. The CDR3 here is CAISDPKRGRNYYGYTF. The CDR3 DNA follows: TGTGCCATCAGTGACCCCAAGCGAGGAAGAAACTACTATGGCTACACCTTC.